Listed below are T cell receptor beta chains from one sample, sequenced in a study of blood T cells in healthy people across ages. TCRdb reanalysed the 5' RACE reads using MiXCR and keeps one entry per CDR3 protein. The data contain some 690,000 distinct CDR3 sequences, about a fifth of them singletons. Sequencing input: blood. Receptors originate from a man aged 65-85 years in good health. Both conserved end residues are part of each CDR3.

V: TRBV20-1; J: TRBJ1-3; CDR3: CSASRDRDSGNTIYF
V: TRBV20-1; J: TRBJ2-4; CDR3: CSANTGGEWENIQYF
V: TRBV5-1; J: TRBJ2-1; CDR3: CASSSHSGASYNGQFF
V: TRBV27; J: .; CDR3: CASAWRGYNEQFF
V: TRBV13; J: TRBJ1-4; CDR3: CASSLETDGEKLFF
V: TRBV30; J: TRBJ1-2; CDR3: CAWSLALKNGYTF
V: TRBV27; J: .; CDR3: CASSSRAVVSYEQYF
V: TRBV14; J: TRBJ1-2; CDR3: CASTRGQYYGYTF
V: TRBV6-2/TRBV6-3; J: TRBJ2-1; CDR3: CASRDGTSGHNEQFF
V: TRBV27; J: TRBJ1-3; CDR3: CASSLSMRNGNTIYF
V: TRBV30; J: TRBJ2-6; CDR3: CAWRVAKSGANVLTF
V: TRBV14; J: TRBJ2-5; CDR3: CASSQGVVGGETQYF
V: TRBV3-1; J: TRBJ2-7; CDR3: CASSQTQGGGQYF
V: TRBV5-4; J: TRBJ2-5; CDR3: CASSPSGGEMETQYF
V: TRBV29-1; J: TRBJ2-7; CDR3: CSVGQTYEQYF
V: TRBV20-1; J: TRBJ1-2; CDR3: CSARRGDGRGYTF
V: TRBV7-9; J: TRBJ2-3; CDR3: CASSALGGTDTQYF
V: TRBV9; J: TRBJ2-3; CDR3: CASAALTGWTDTQYF
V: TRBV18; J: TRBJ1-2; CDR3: CASSPLLGTGITNYGYTF
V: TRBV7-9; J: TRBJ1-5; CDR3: CASSSRGDSNQPQHF
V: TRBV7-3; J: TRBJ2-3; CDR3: CASSLSQASTDTQYF
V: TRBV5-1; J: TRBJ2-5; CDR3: CASSVTSGQETQYF
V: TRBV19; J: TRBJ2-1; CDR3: CASSSTGTTNEQFF
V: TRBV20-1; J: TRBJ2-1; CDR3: CSAETGYEQFF
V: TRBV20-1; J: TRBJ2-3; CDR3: CSARDPFLYTDTQYF
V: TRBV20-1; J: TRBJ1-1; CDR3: CSARDGGADVNTEAFF
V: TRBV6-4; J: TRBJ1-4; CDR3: CASSDSGGSEKLFF
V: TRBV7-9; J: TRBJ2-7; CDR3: CASKTDSYYEQYF
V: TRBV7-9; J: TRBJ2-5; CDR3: CASSLGGQGAETQYF
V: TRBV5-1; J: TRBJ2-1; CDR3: CASSLASGSYNEQFF
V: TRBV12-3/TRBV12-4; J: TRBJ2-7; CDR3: CASSYNRGHHEQYF
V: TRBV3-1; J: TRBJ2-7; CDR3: CASSQVGEEYEQYF
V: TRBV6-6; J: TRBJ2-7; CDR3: CATARRDNSYEQYF
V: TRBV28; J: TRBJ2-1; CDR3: CASSRELPGQGNNEQFF
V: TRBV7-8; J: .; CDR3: CASLGGGETQYF
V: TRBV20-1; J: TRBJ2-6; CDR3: CSANRVPGANVLTF
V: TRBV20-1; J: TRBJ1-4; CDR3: CSAGDWGVGNEKLFF
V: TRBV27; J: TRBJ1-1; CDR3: CASSLIQNLGTEAFF
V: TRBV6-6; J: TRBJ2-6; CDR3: CASRERSGANVLTF
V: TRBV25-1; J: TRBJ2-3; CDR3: CASSEHRVAETQYF
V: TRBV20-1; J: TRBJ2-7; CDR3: CSAQGTGKLHEQYF
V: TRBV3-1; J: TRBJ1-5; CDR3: CASSRPLGVIQPQHF
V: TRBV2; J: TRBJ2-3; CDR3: CASTAGRGNTDTQYF
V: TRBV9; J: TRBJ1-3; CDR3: CASSVDPDGNTIYF
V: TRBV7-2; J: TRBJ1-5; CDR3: CASSSPDGGNQPQHF
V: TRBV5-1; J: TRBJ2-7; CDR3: CASSSRQGAFEQYF
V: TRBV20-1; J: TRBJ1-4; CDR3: CSAGGSGQKVLFF
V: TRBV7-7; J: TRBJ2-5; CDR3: CASSRGLAGSQETQYF
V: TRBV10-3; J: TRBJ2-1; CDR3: CAISGAGHNEQFF
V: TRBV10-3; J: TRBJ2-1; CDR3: CAISESAGGPNEQFF